This T cell receptor beta chain was recorded in a study of Ad26.COV2.S vaccination and SARS-CoV-2 variants. Whole-study context: Intramuscularly, Ad26.COV2.S was given either once or twice, 56 days apart. Study results and caveats: Vaccine recipients surpassed placebo recipients in spike-specific TCR breadth. Recipients of vaccine and of placebo showed similar breadth of their non-spike TCR repertoires.

The repertoire was sequenced with immunoSEQ multiplex PCR; TCRdb's copy has only in-frame clones and lacks some. The data contain about 260,000 clones, roughly 89% of them singletons. A word on this clone: Antigen unknown.

Indicated treatment: about 20 received Ad26.COV2.S at low or high dose, single or two shots; about 5 received placebo; per-sample allocation not given. It was on day 63 after the first vaccine or placebo injection that samples were taken. Donation came from an adult in Boston who was aged 18-55 years. The CDR3 covers 13 residues. Germline values: CDR1 MNHEY, CDR2 SVGEGT. Trimming took 2 bases from V and 6 from J; bases not matched to a gene: 1. The input for sequencing was peripheral blood, taken in a trial of Ad26.COV2.S vaccine versus placebo. The rearrangement joins TRBV6-2 or TRBV6-3 to TRBJ1-1; TRBD1 agrees at 9 bases. This TCR was sampled from a person aged 18-65 years who received the Ad26.COV2.S COVID-19 vaccine or a placebo. The DNA of the CDR3 is TGTGCCAGCAGTTACCGGGACAGGGCTGAAGCTTTCTTT. Translating gives CASSYRDRAEAFF.